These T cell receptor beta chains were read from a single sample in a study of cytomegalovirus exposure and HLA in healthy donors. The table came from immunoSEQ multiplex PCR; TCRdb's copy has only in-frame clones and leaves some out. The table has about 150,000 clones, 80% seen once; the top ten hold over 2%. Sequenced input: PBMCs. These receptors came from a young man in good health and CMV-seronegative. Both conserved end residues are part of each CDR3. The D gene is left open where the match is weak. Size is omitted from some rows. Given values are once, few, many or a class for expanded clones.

CASSLAGSRGNYEQYF	TGTGCCAGCAGCTTGGCGGGAAGTAGGGGGAACTACGAGCAGTACTTC	NA	NA	TRBV5-5	TRBJ2-7
CAISRVQGTYEQYF	TGTGCCATCAGTCGAGTACAGGGCACCTACGAGCAGTACTTC	NA	NA	TRBV10-3	TRBJ2-7
CASSLEGANWYTF	TGTGCCAGCAGTCTCGAGGGGGCGAATTGGTACACCTTC	NA	TRBD1	TRBV7-9	TRBJ1-2
CASSGGLAGDTQYF	TGTGCCAGCAGCGGGGGACTAGCGGGGGATACGCAGTATTTT	NA	TRBD2	TRBV5-5	TRBJ2-3
CASRKSGDTGELFF	TGTGCCAGCAGAAAAAGCGGAGACACCGGGGAGCTGTTTTTT	NA	NA	TRBV27	TRBJ2-2
CASSTSDRWSGNTIYF	TGTGCCAGCTCAACCTCGGACAGGTGGTCTGGAAACACCATATATTTT	once	TRBD1	TRBV18	TRBJ1-3
CASRQENTEAFF	TGTGCCAGCAGACAGGAGAACACTGAAGCTTTCTTT	few	NA	TRBV28	TRBJ1-1
CASSVHLGAGYGYTF	TGTGCCAGCAGTGTCCACCTAGGGGCCGGCTATGGCTACACCTTC	NA	NA	TRBV6-1	TRBJ1-2
CASSTGETDTQYF	TGTGCCAGCAGTACAGGGGAGACAGATACGCAGTATTTT	NA	TRBD1	TRBV28	TRBJ2-3
CASSLVSGTSGRLSEQYF	TGTGCCAGCAGCTTAGTTTCCGGGACTAGCGGGAGGCTCTCCGAGCAGTACTTC	NA	TRBD2	TRBV7-8	TRBJ2-7
CASSDPGQTYEQYF	TGTGCCAGCAGTGATCCGGGACAAACCTACGAGCAGTACTTC	NA	NA	TRBV6-1	TRBJ2-7
CASRDRDYEQYF	TGTGCCAGCCGGGACAGGGACTACGAGCAGTACTTC	NA	TRBD1	TRBV5-4	TRBJ2-7
CASSLWREPYTGELFF	TGTGCCAGCAGCTTGTGGCGGGAGCCATACACCGGGGAGCTGTTTTTT	NA	TRBD2	TRBV5-6	TRBJ2-2
CASSEGTSWVETQYF	TGTGCCAGCAGTGAAGGGACTAGCTGGGTGGAGACCCAGTACTTC	NA	TRBD2	TRBV2	TRBJ2-5
CASSSALGSQLFF	TGTGCCAGCAGCTCGGCCTTGGGGAGCCAACTGTTTTTT	few	NA	TRBV6-5	TRBJ1-4
CASTEREPNTGELFF	TGTGCCAGCACCGAGCGGGAGCCGAACACCGGGGAGCTGTTTTTT	once	TRBD2	TRBV7-9	TRBJ2-2